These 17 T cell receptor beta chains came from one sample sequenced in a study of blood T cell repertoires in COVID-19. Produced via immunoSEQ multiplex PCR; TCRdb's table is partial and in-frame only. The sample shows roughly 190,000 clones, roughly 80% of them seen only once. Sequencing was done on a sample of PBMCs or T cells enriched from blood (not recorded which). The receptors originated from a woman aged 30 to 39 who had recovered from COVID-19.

The CDR3, as DNA: TGTGCCAGCAGCTTAATAGGTTGGGGGGTTCAGCCCCAGCATTTT. This gives the protein CASSLIGWGVQPQHF. The chain uses TRBV7-6 and TRBJ1-5; D is possibly TRBD1 (5 bases). The length of the CDR3 is 15 residues. Per the germline V gene, CDR1 is SGHVS and CDR2 is FNYEAQ. V was pared by 2 bases and J by 6 bases, with 14 bases between.

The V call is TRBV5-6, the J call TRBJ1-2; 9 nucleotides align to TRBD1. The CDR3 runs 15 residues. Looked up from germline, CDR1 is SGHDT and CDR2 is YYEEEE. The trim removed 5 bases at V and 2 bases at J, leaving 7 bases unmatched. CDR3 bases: TGTGCCAGCAGATCCGGGACAGGGCGGAACTATGGCTACACCTTC. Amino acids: CASRSGTGRNYGYTF.

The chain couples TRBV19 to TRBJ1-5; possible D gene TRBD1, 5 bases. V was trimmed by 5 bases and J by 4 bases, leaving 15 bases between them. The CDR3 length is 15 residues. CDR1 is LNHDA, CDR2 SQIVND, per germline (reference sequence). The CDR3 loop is CASSPRGGRNQPQHF. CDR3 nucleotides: TGTGCCAGTAGTCCGAGGGGAGGGAGGAATCAGCCCCAGCATTTT.

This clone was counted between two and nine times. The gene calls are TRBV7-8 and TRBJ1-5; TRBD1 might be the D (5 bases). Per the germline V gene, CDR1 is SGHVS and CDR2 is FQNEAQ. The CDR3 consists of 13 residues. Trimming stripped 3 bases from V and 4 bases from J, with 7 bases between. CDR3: CASSFGGNQPQHF. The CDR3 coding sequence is TGTGCCAGCAGCTTTGGGGGGAATCAGCCCCAGCATTTT.

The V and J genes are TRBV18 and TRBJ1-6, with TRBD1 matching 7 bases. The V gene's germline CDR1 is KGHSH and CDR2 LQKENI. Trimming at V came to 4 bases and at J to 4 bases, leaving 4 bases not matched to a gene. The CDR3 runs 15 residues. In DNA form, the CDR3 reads TGTGCCAGCTCACGAGGGACAGAGTATAATTCACCCCTCCACTTT. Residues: CASSRGTEYNSPLHF.

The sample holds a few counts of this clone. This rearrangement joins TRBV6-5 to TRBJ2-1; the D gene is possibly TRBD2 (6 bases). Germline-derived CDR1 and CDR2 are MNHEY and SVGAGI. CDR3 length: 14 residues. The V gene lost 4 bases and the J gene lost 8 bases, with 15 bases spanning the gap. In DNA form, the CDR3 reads TGTGCCAGCAGTTTGAGTAGCGGTCAGGATGAGCAGTTCTTC. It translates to CASSLSSGQDEQFF.

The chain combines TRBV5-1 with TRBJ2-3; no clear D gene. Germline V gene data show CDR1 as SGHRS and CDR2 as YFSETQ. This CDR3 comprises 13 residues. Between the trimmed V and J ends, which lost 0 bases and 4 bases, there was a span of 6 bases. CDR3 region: CASSLDTADTQYF. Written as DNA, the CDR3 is TGCGCCAGCAGCTTGGATACAGCAGATACGCAGTATTTT.

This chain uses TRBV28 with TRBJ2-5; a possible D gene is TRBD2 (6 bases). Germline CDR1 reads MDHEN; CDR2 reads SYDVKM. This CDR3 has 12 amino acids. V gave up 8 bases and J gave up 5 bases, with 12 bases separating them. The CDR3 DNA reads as TGTGCCAGCGGGGGGATCGGCGAGACCCAGTACTTC. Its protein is CASGGIGETQYF.

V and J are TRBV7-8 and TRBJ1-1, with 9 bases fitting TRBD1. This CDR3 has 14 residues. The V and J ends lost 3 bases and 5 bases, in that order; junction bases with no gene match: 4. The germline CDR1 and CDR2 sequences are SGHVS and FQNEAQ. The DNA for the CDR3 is TGTGCCAGCAGCTTGGGACAGGGTTCAACTGAAGCTTTCTTT. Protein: CASSLGQGSTEAFF.

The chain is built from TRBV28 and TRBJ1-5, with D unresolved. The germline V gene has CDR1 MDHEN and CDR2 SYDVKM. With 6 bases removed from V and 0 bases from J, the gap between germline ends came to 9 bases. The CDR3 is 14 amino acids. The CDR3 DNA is TGTGCCAGCAGCGCCGTGAGTAGCAATCAGCCCCAGCATTTT. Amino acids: CASSAVSSNQPQHF.

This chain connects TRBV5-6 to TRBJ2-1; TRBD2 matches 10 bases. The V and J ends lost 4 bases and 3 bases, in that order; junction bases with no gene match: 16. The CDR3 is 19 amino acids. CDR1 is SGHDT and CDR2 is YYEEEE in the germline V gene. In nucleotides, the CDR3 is TGTGCCAGCAGCCACCCTCCCGGGACTAGCGACACCCGCTACAATGAGCAGTTCTTC. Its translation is CASSHPPGTSDTRYNEQFF.

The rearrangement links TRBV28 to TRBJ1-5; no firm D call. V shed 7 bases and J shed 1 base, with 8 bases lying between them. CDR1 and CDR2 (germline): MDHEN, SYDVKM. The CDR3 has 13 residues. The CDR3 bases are TGTGCCAGCACCCCGGGGAGCAATCAGCCCCAGCATTTT. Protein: CASTPGSNQPQHF.

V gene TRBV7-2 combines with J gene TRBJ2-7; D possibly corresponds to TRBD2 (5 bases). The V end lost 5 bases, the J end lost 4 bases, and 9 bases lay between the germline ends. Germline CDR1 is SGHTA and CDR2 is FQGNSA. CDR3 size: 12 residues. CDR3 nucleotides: TGTGCCAGCAGCCTGGGAGATTACGAGCAGTACTTC. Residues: CASSLGDYEQYF.

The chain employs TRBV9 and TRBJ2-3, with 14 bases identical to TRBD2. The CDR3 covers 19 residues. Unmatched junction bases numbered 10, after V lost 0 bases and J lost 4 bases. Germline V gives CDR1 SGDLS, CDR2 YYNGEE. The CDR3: CASSVETGTSGRWADTQYF. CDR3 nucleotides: TGTGCCAGCAGCGTAGAAACCGGGACTAGCGGGAGATGGGCAGATACGCAGTATTTT.

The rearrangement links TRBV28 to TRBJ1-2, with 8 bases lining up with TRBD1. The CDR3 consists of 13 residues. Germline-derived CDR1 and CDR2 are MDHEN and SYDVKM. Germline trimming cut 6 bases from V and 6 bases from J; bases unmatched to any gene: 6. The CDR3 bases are TGTGCCAGCAGAAAGACAGGGGTCAATGGCTACACCTTC. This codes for CASRKTGVNGYTF.

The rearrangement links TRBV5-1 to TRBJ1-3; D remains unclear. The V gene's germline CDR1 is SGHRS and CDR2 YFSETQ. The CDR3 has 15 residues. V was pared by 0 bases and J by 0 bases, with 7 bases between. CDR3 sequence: CASSLVVGSGNTIYF. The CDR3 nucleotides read TGCGCCAGCAGCTTGGTCGTCGGCTCTGGAAACACCATATATTTT.

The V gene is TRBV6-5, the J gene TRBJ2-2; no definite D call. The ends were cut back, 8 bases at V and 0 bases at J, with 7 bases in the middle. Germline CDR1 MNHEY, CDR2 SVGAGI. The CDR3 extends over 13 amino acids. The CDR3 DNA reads TGTGCCAGCTTAACAGCGAACACCGGGGAGCTGTTTTTT. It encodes CASLTANTGELFF.